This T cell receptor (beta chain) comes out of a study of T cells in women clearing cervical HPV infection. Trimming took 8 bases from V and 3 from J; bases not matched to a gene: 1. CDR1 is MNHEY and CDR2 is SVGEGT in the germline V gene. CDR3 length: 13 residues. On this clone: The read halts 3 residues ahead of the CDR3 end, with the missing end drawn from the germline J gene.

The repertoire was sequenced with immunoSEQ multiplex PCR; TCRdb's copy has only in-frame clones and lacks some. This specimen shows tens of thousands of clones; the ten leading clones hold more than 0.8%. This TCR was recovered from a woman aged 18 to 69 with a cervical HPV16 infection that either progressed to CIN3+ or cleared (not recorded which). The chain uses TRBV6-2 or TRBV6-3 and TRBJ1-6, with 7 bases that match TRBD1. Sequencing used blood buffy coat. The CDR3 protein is CASGQVYNSPLHF. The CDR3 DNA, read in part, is TGTGCCAGCGGACAGGTCTATAATTCACCC.